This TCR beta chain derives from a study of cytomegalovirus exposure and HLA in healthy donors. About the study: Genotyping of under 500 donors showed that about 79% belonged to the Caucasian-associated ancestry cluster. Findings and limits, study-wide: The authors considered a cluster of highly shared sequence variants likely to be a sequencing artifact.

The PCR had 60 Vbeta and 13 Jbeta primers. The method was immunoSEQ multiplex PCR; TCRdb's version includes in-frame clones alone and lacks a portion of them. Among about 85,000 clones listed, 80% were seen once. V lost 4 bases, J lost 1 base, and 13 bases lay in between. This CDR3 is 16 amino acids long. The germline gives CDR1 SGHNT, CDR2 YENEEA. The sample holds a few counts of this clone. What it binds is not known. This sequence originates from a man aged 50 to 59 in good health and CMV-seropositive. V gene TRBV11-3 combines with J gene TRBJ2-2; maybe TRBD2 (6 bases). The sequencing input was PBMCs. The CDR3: CASSSSSGVNTGELFF. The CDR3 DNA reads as TGTGCCAGCAGCTCATCCTCGGGGGTGAACACCGGGGAGCTGTTTTTT.